This T cell receptor beta chain originates from a study of blood T cell repertoires in COVID-19. Only in-frame clones appear in the TCRdb table, and some are missing; sequencing was by immunoSEQ multiplex PCR. The sample shows about 400,000 clones, approximately 84% of them seen only once. This clone was detected once. CDR1 SEHNR and CDR2 FQNEAQ come from the germline V gene (reference sequence). The CDR3 covers 13 residues. V lost 0 bases and J 5 bases, leaving 7 bases between the germline ends. This clonotype was obtained from a woman in her twenties or thirties who had recovered from COVID-19. This chain joins TRBV7-9 and TRBJ1-2; D call uncertain. The sample was PBMCs or T cells enriched from blood (not recorded which). The chain's CDR3 is CASSLASGYGYTF. Here the CDR3 DNA reads TGTGCCAGCAGCTTAGCTTCCGGGTATGGCTACACCTTC.